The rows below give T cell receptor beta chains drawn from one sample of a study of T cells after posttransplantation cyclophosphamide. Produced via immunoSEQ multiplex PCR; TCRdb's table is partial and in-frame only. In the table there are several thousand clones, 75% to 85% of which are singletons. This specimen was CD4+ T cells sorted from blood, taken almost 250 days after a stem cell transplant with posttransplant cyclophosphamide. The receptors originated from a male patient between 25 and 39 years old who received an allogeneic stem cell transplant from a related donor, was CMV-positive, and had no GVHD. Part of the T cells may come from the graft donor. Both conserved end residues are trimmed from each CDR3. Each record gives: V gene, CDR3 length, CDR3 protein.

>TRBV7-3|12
ASSLAGGGETQY
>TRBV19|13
ASSIQAGEGTEAF
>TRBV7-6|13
ASSLVAGGYNEQF
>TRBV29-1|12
STSGTAGTDTQY
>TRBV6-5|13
ASSLSRGQNQPQH
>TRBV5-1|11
ASSLGPQETQY
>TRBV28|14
ASSHTGTGGYNEQF
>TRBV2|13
ASSKDLITHNEQF
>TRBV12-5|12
ASREDFGNQPQH
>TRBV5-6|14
ASSSQLAGTDNEQF
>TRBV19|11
ASSQTGLSEAF
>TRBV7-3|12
ASSSSGSYNEQF
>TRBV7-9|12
ASSVDSRVATQY
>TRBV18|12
ASSRDSPNEKLF
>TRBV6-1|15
ASSEAGGRAYNSPLH
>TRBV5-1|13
ASSLEGARGSPLH
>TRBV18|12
ASSPLAGDNEQF
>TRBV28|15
ASVPAQLAGGGETQY
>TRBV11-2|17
ASSPLGTAAGTGDNIQY
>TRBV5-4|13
ASSLIGSGVYGYT
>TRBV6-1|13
ASSRTGSETDTQY
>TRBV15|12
ATSAQGGNQPQH
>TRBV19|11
ATAWGTNQPQH
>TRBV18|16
ASSPRTSGGLSTDTQY
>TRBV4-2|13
ASSQDNRESYGYT
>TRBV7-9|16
ASSLGLAGGWMKETQY
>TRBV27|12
ATKILAGGSEQY
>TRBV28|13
ASRDPRVGVYEQY
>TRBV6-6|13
ASSRQGAANEKLF
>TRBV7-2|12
ASSLQGGGQPQH
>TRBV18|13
ASSPRNRNVNTIY
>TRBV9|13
ASSVEDRAFGTQY
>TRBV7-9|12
ASSENWSKNTIY
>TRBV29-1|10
SVERGTNEQF
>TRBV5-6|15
ASSLASAGAHKYEQY
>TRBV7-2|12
ASSLALTPGTQY
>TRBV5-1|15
ASSSRTSGPSTDTQY
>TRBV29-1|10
SVVGGGNEQF
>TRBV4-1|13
ASSHQTGGGETQY
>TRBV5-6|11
ASSPGEGHEQY
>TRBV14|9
ASSHSYLQF
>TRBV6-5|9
ASTQGGTQY
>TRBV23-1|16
ASSQGLGRGSSTDTQY
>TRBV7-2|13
ASTREAGGQNIQY
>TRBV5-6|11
ASSFSRDTEAF
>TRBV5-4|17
ASSSWPGLAGDKKGTQY
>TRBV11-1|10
ASSLRGYEQY
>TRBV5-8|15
ASNQDSRLTSTDTQY
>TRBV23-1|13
ASSQLGTKTYEQY
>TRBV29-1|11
SVSSSGGETQY